The 26 T cell receptor beta chains reported below all come from one sample, sequenced in a study of tumor-infiltrating lymphocytes in primary liver carcinoma. Total RNA (around 0.45 ug) served as template for TCR beta cDNA synthesis primed by a constant-region primer. Libraries of TCR beta came from three nested multiplex PCR rounds with slightly modified ARM-PCR. Both of the initial two PCR rounds ran for about 11 cycles and employed TRBV1-TRBV30 forward primers alongside a C-beta reverse primer. Using its own MiXCR run on the multiplex PCR reads, TCRdb lists one record per CDR3 protein. The table lists about 330,000 distinct CDR3 sequences, about 65% of them singletons. Germline DNA was also extracted, while the blood RNA originated from unsorted whole blood. The sequenced sample consisted of peripheral blood. These receptors were obtained from a middle-aged man with primary liver carcinoma and hepatitis B virus infection.

The chain carries TRBV10-3 and TRBJ2-1, with a possible D match to TRBD1 (5 bases). V gave up 4 bases and J gave up 9 bases, with 13 bases separating them. Per germline, CDR1 ENHRY and CDR2 SYGVKD. This CDR3 is built from 13 residues. The CDR3 reads CAISAEQGFEQFF. The CDR3 region has the DNA TGTGCCATCAGTGCCGAGCAGGGATTTGAGCAGTTCTTC.

This clonotype was detected only a few times. The V and J genes are TRBV14 and TRBJ1-4; D is possibly TRBD1 (5 bases). V lost 0 bases to trimming and J lost 10 bases, with 12 bases between them. CDR3 length: 14 amino acids. CDR1 SGHDN and CDR2 FVKESK come from the germline V gene. The CDR3 loop is CASSQEGRGGKLFF. CDR3 coding DNA: TGTGCCAGCAGCCAAGAGGGACGGGGAGGAAAACTGTTTTTT.

This chain links TRBV4-2 with TRBJ2-7; 12 nucleotides align to TRBD1. Germline V gene data show CDR1 as LGHNA and CDR2 as YNFKEQ. V lost 7 bases, J lost 5 bases, and 6 bases stayed unmatched. The CDR3 contains 14 residues. Here the CDR3 reads CASILGQGANEQYF. Here the CDR3 DNA reads TGTGCCAGCATCCTGGGACAGGGGGCGAACGAGCAGTACTTC.

The sample holds many counts of this clonotype. The V and J genes are TRBV10-1 and TRBJ2-5; TRBD2 matches 8 bases. CDR1 and CDR2 (germline): WNHNN, SYGVQD (reference sequence). This CDR3 comprises 15 residues. J lost 1 base, V lost 2 bases, and 3 bases had no gene match. The CDR3 region has the DNA TGCGCCAGCAGTGAGGGGGGACTAGGCCAAGAGACCCAGTACTTC. This encodes CASSEGGLGQETQYF.

This clonotype was seen repeatedly, ten times or more. The chain links TRBV4-2 to TRBJ1-1; perhaps TRBD1 as D (5 bases). Germline CDR1 is LGHNA and CDR2 is YNFKEQ. V was pared by 3 bases and J by 3 bases, with 11 bases between. The CDR3 runs 14 residues. In DNA form, the CDR3 reads TGTGCCAGCAGCCAGCCGGGGGGAGACACTGAAGCTTTCTTT. Translated: CASSQPGGDTEAFF.

V is TRBV11-2 and J is TRBJ2-3; D ambiguous. Trimming cost V 11 bases and J 2 bases, with 11 bases left between them. Germline V gene sequence: CDR1 SGHAT, CDR2 FQNNGV. This CDR3 is built from 12 residues. CDR3: CAFVQSTDTQYF. The CDR3 region has the DNA TGTGCCTTCGTGCAGTCCACAGATACGCAGTATTTT.

Of note for this clonotype: A much larger clone is a single base away; this may be a read error. The chain combines TRBV12-3 or TRBV12-4 with TRBJ1-5; tentatively, D is TRBD1 (5 bases). The ends were cut back, 5 bases at V and 6 bases at J, with 11 bases in the middle. There are 13 residues in the CDR3. The CDR3 DNA is TGTGCCAGCAGTAGGGACGAGGGTCAGCCCCAGCATTTT. Protein: CASSRDEGQPQHF.

To note about this clonotype: This could be a read error, since a much larger clone is one nucleotide away. The V call is TRBV6-2 or TRBV6-3, the J call TRBJ1-2; D is undetermined. Per the germline V gene, CDR1 is MNHEY and CDR2 is SVGEGT. The CDR3 is 14 residues long. CDR3 sequence reads: CTSSSTRWGYGYTF. CDR3 DNA: TGTACCAGCAGTTCCACCAGATGGGGTTATGGCTACACCTTC.

The V gene is TRBV28, the J gene TRBJ2-1, with 13 nucleotides matching TRBD2. Germline CDR1 reads MDHEN; CDR2 reads SYDVKM. V gave up 9 bases and J gave up 12 bases; unmatched junction bases: 17. The CDR3 covers 16 residues. Here the CDR3 DNA reads TGTGCCAGTCCCCCCCCGGGACTAGCGGGGTCCGCGGGGCAGTTCTTC. Translation: CASPPPGLAGSAGQFF.

A note on this clonotype: One junction end does not reproduce the germline sequence, and a read error may be involved. The chain has TRBV11-2 and TRBJ2-1; D gene ambiguous. Germline CDR1 reads SGHAT; CDR2 reads FQNNGV. The CDR3 is made up of 12 amino acids. CDR3 nucleotide sequence: TGTGCCAGCAGCATAGATCACAATGAGGAGTTCTTC. This gives the protein CASSIDHNEEFF.

Concerning this clonotype itself: It is likely a read error, because the conserved phenylalanine at the end of the CDR3 is missing. This chain connects TRBV14 to TRBJ1-6; D gene ambiguous. The CDR3 has 16 residues. The V gene's germline CDR1 is SGHDN and CDR2 FVKESK. Trimming cost V 11 bases and J 7 bases, with 24 bases left between them. This CDR3 reads CAGSQLSLGWNSPLHL. The DNA for the CDR3 is TGTGCCGGTAGCCAACTTTCCCTGGGTTGGAATTCACCCCTCCACTTG.

About this clonotype itself: A read error is possible here, since a much larger clone lies one base away. J is TRBJ2-1 and V is TRBV6-1; D remains unclear. V was cut by 5 bases and J by 5 bases, with 13 bases left in between. The CDR3 extends over 14 amino acids. Germline lookup yields CDR1 MNHNS and CDR2 SASEGT. The CDR3 nucleotides read TGTGCCAGCAGTAAATTAATTAGGAACAATGAGCAGTTCTTC. Residues: CASSKLIRNNEQFF.

A word on this clonotype: With a much larger clone just one base away, this may be a read error. The chain uses TRBV7-8 and TRBJ1-5; TRBD1 matches at 7 bases. Germline CDR1 reads SGHVS; CDR2 reads FQNEAQ. The CDR3 loop spans 15 amino acids. The chain's CDR3 is CASSLEGGGNQPQLF. Here the CDR3 DNA reads TGTGCCAGCAGCTTAGAAGGGGGCGGGAATCAGCCCCAGCTTTTT.

This chain joins TRBV5-1 and TRBJ2-1; 9 bases fit TRBD1. Trimming cost V 4 bases and J 7 bases; bases outside gene matches: 15. The CDR3 sequence is 17 residues long. The germline V gene encodes CDR1 SGHRS and CDR2 YFSETQ. The CDR3 bases are TGCGCCAGCAGCCCGACCGGCCGGGACAGGGTAATAAATGAGCAGTTCTTC. This sequence encodes CASSPTGRDRVINEQFF.

Points on this clonotype: A read error may explain this, as a much larger clone is one base away. This chain connects TRBV5-5 to TRBJ1-5; 11 positions agree with TRBD1. This CDR3 is 17 amino acids long. Germline V gene lookup returns CDR1 SGHKS and CDR2 YYEKEE (reference sequence). CDR3 region: CASSFFPGTGGNQPHHF. In DNA form, the CDR3 reads TGTGCCAGCAGCTTTTTTCCCGGGACAGGGGGTAATCAGCCCCACCATTTT.

J is TRBJ1-5 and V is TRBV6-1; D unclear. This CDR3 region has 12 residues. The germline V gene encodes CDR1 MNHNS and CDR2 SASEGT. V lost 1 base and J lost 8, with 6 bases in between. CDR3 sequence reads: CASSEVREPQHF. CDR3 DNA sequence: TGTGCCAGCAGTGAAGTAAGGGAGCCCCAGCATTTT.

As regards this clonotype: A much larger clone sits a single nucleotide away, making a read error possible. The V and J genes are TRBV6-6 and TRBJ2-7, with TRBD1 matching over 12 bases. CDR3 length equals 14 residues. Germline CDR1 MNHNY, CDR2 SVGAGI (reference sequence). CDR3 bases: TGTGCCTGCAGGGGACAGGGGGCTTCCGCCGAGCAGTACTTC. Translated, it gives CACRGQGASAEQYF.

This clonotype was seen repeatedly, ten times or more. The chain carries TRBV4-2 and TRBJ2-3, with D perhaps TRBD2 (5 bases). This CDR3 spans 15 amino acids. CDR1 and CDR2 from the germline V gene are LGHNA and YNFKEQ. Trimming left V 5 bases short and J 2 bases short, with 14 bases between. CDR3 coding DNA: TGTGCCAGCAGCGAACCTGGACTGTACACAGATACGCAGTATTTT. Translation: CASSEPGLYTDTQYF.

This clonotype was observed many times. CDR3 DNA sequence: TGTGCCAGCAGATCTACAGGGAACACTGAAGCTTTCTTT. Translating it yields CASRSTGNTEAFF. The chain combines TRBV12-3 or TRBV12-4 with TRBJ1-1; TRBD1 is a possible D gene (5 bases). The CDR3 contains 13 residues. Trimming removed 6 bases from V and 1 base from J, with 9 bases in between.

The rearrangement uses TRBV5-6 and TRBJ1-1; D is unclear. This CDR3 spans 14 amino acids. V was clipped by 2 bases and J by 1 base, with 9 bases between them. Germline V gives CDR1 SGHDT, CDR2 YYEEEE. The CDR3 DNA sequence: TGTGCCAGCAGCTTCCCCTCCGGGAACACTGAAGCTTTCTTT. The encoded protein is CASSFPSGNTEAFF.

The chain recombines TRBV9 with TRBJ2-1; TRBD1 aligns across 9 bases. The J segment lost 9 bases and the V segment lost 3 bases, leaving 19 bases of the junction unmatched. Per germline, CDR1 SGDLS and CDR2 YYNGEE. The CDR3 contains 18 residues. The CDR3 DNA sequence: TGTGCCAGCAGCGCATGGACAGGGGTTTCCACTGGACCCAGTGAGCAGTTCTTC. Its translation: CASSAWTGVSTGPSEQFF.

Concerning this clonotype itself: The germline gene is not matched at one end of the junction; a read error may be the cause. The V gene is TRBV29-1, the J gene TRBJ2-1; weak D call: TRBD2 (5 bases). The CDR3 extends over 13 amino acids. The germline V gene encodes CDR1 SQVTM and CDR2 ANQGSEA. The DNA for the CDR3 is TGCCGCGTCGGAGGTCGCGACCCCCCAATTCAATTCTTC. Translated, it gives CRVGGRDPPIQFF.

This clonotype has only a few counts. A junction boundary mismatches the germline segment, possibly from a read error. This sequence joins TRBV11-1 and TRBJ2-1; TRBD2 aligns across 8 bases. This CDR3 has 14 amino acids. The germline V gene has CDR1 SGHAT and CDR2 FQDESV (reference sequence). Written as DNA, the CDR3 is TGTGCCGGCAGCTTAGCGGGGATCTACGATGAGCAGTTCTTC. It yields the protein CAGSLAGIYDEQFF.

On this clonotype itself: This may be a read error, as it is one base from a much larger clone. In nucleotides, the CDR3 is TGTGCCAGCAGCCAAGATGGAGGGCCTGAGGGAAAGTTGTACAATGAGCAGTTCTTC. It is translated as CASSQDGGPEGKLYNEQFF. The V call is TRBV4-2, the J call TRBJ2-1; D perhaps matches TRBD2 (6 bases). The germline V and J ends were trimmed by 0 bases and 4 bases, with 22 bases remaining between them. This CDR3 has 19 amino acids. From germline, CDR1 is LGHNA and CDR2 YNFKEQ.

As concerns this clonotype: An end of the junction does not agree with germline; a read error may underlie this. The genes are TRBV6-2 or TRBV6-3 and TRBJ2-7, with D possibly matching TRBD2 (5 bases). The CDR3 is made up of 13 amino acids. Germline V CDR1 and CDR2: MNHEY, SVGEGT. The CDR3 nucleotides read TGTGTCAGCTTGAGGGCAGGAACCTACGAGCAATACTTC. Residues: CVSLRAGTYEQYF.

The chain combines TRBV6-1 with TRBJ2-1; D is perhaps TRBD2 (6 bases). Germline CDR1 MNHNS, CDR2 SASEGT. The CDR3 runs 13 residues. The V end was cut by 0 bases, the J end by 10 bases, with 10 bases between. DNA of the CDR3: TGTGCCAGCAGTGAAGCGGGGCTAGCGGAGCAGTTCTTC. It codes for CASSEAGLAEQFF.